This T cell receptor beta chain comes out of a study of blood T cell repertoires in COVID-19. Overall study: The United States, Italy and Spain provided the acute and convalescent COVID-19 samples. Nucleic acid was either cDNA or gDNA, and it came from T cells, B-cell-depleted T cells, or PBMCs.

In the authors' workflow: Reference gene primer amplification gave nucleated cell count estimates. Produced via immunoSEQ multiplex PCR; TCRdb's table is partial and in-frame only. V and J calls and clone size come straight from that table; D and trimming were deduced from the DNA. The data hold under 250,000 clones, with approximately 91% observed a single time. Per the germline V gene, CDR1 is MDHEN and CDR2 is SYDVKM. CDR3 length: 16 amino acids. J gave up 7 bases and V 4 bases, and 5 bases lay outside the gene matches. The clonotype comes from a man in his fifties or sixties who had recovered from COVID-19. The J gene is TRBJ2-1, the V gene TRBV28; 15 bases agree with TRBD2. The sequenced material came from peripheral blood. The CDR3 region has the DNA TGTGCCAGCAGTTCTGGACTAGCGGGAGGGCGGAATGAGCAGTTCTTC. Encoded protein: CASSSGLAGGRNEQFF.